The present entry profiles one TCR beta chain with its context. Antigen specificity is unknown. Indicated time point: pre-treatment baseline. Patients had no prior systemic cancer treatment, immunosuppressants or other active cancers. The record originates from a study of blood T cell dynamics during melanoma immunotherapy. V gave up 4 bases and J gave up 7 bases, with 11 bases separating them. Per the germline V gene, CDR1 is SEHNR and CDR2 is FQNEAQ (reference sequence). The CDR3 runs 13 residues. General study results and limits: Cell-free DNA CDR3 sequences most resembled the immune-effector CD8+ subset, which was also most clonal.

All DNA from each sorted CD8+ subset was loaded. Measured with immunoSEQ multiplex PCR; TCRdb has only the in-frame clones, and not every one. The table shows some 14,000 clones, with 92% occurring only once. The sample here was effector memory CD8+ T cells from blood, taken from a patient treated with checkpoint blockade. This chain connects TRBV7-9 to TRBJ2-1, with D unclear. The TCR sequence derives from a human donor with melanoma. The CDR3 sequence: CASSSSWQNEQFF. CDR3 DNA sequence: TGTGCCAGCAGCTCCTCATGGCAGAATGAGCAGTTCTTC. Full variable domain (rest looked up from reference TRBV7-9 and TRBJ2-1): DTGVSQNPRHKITKRGQNVTFRCDPISEHNRLYWYRQTLGQGPEFLTYFQNEAQLEKSRLLSDRFSAERPKGSFSTLEIQRTEQGDSAMYLCASSSSWQNEQFFGPGTRLTVL.